The 17 T cell receptor beta chains reported below all come from one sample, sequenced in a study of human T cells and chemical hapten exposure. As for time point: patch test 2, 6 weeks after DPC sensitization. Documented treatment: therapeutic diphenylcyclopropenone sensitization with weekly scalp DPC. In TCRdb, the RACE reads were re-called with MiXCR into one record per CDR3 protein. Among a few hundred thousand distinct CDR3 sequences listed, about 6% were seen once. The sample was whole blood, taken in connection with sensitization to the hapten diphenylcyclopropenone (DPC). These receptors all come from a woman under 30 with alopecia areata. Some clones in this sample may be carry-over from other donors' samples.

The rearrangement links TRBV11-2 to TRBJ2-2, with TRBD2 as a possible D gene (5 bases). The CDR3 is 17 amino acids. Germline values: CDR1 SGHAT, CDR2 FQNNGV. V was clipped by 1 base and J by 7 bases, with 19 bases between them. Here the CDR3 reads CASSLGPRRENDGELFF. The DNA of the CDR3 is TGTGCCAGCAGCTTAGGCCCGCGAAGGGAGAACGACGGGGAGCTGTTTTTT.

This clonotype was detected a few times. The chain recombines TRBV9 with TRBJ2-5, with 9 bases aligning to TRBD2. This CDR3 has 16 amino acids. Per the germline V gene, CDR1 is SGDLS and CDR2 is YYNGEE. V trimming: 0 bases; J trimming: 2 bases; junction bases outside the gene matches: 5. This CDR3 is CASSVDPSGVQETQYF. CDR3 coding DNA: TGTGCCAGCAGCGTAGATCCTAGCGGGGTTCAAGAGACCCAGTACTTC. Complete variable domain (other parts from reference TRBV9 and TRBJ2-5): DSGVTQTPKHLITATGQRVTLRCSPRSGDLSVYWYQQSLDQGLQFLIQYYNGEERAKGNILERFSAQQFPDLHSELNLSSLELGDSALYFCASSVDPSGVQETQYFGPGTRLLVL.

This rearrangement joins TRBV4-2 to TRBJ1-3, with D uncertain. Between the trimmed V and J ends, which lost 0 bases and 2 bases, there was a span of 11 bases. From germline, CDR1 is LGHNA and CDR2 YNFKEQ. CDR3 length: 16 residues. The CDR3 loop is CASSQEWVAAGNTIYF. CDR3 bases: TGTGCCAGCAGCCAAGAGTGGGTGGCGGCTGGAAACACCATATATTTT.

This clonotype was seen a handful of times. V usage is TRBV6-2 or TRBV6-3 and J usage is TRBJ2-5, with D uncertain. Trimming removed 4 bases at V and 5 bases at J, with 11 bases between. There are 13 residues in the CDR3. Germline CDR1 is MNHEY and CDR2 is SVGEGT. The CDR3 sequence is CASSSVRWETQYF. The CDR3 DNA is TGTGCCAGCAGTTCGGTTCGTTGGGAGACCCAGTACTTC.

The V call is TRBV18, the J call TRBJ1-2; D unresolved. Trimming removed 3 bases from V and 0 bases from J, with 17 bases in between. Germline V gene lookup returns CDR1 KGHSH and CDR2 LQKENI. The length of the CDR3 is 17 residues. The CDR3 sequence is CASSPSTALAANYGYTF. CDR3 sequence (DNA): TGTGCCAGCTCACCCTCCACGGCCCTGGCGGCTAACTATGGCTACACCTTC.

The J gene is TRBJ2-3, the V gene TRBV20-1, with D perhaps being TRBD1 or TRBD2 (6 bases each). The length of the CDR3 is 13 residues. The V gene lost 3 bases and the J gene lost 0 bases, with 7 bases spanning the gap. Germline V gene data show CDR1 as DFQATT and CDR2 as SNEGSKA (reference sequence). The CDR3: CSARGGSTDTQYF. Written as DNA, the CDR3 is TGCAGTGCTAGGGGGGGCAGCACAGATACGCAGTATTTT.

This clonotype was recorded many times. This rearrangement joins TRBV7-2 to TRBJ2-5; TRBD2 matches at 10 bases. The CDR3 length is 14 residues. The V gene's germline CDR1 is SGHTA and CDR2 FQGNSA. V dropped 3 bases and J dropped 5; count of bases not matched to a gene: 3. CDR3 amino acids: CASSLLAGDETQYF. CDR3 nucleotides: TGTGCCAGCAGCTTGCTAGCGGGGGACGAGACCCAGTACTTC.

This clonotype was counted at least ten times. The gene calls are TRBV20-1 and TRBJ2-3, with 7 nucleotides matching TRBD2. Germline CDR1 DFQATT, CDR2 SNEGSKA (reference sequence). With 3 bases clipped from V and 4 bases from J, the junction kept 7 bases outside the gene matches. This CDR3 region has 14 residues. As DNA, the CDR3 is TGCAGTGCTAGTGGCGCGGGGGAGGCAGATACGCAGTATTTT. It yields the protein CSASGAGEADTQYF.

This clonotype was found many times. The chain combines TRBV5-5 with TRBJ2-7; D is ambiguous. This CDR3 spans 15 amino acids. Germline lookup yields CDR1 SGHKS and CDR2 YYEKEE (reference sequence). Deletions cut 0 bases from V and 0 bases from J, with 10 bases between. The CDR3 reads CASSLDTLPSYEQYF. CDR3 nucleotide sequence: TGTGCCAGCAGCTTGGACACTCTGCCCTCCTACGAGCAGTACTTC.

There are many counts of this clonotype. The J gene is TRBJ1-4, the V gene TRBV12-3 or TRBV12-4; perhaps TRBD1 as D (6 bases). V shed 4 bases and J shed 0 bases, with 12 bases lying between them. The CDR3 is 16 residues long. The CDR3 spells CASSSGQRATNEKLFF. CDR3 nucleotides: TGTGCCAGCAGTTCTGGACAGAGAGCAACTAATGAAAAACTGTTTTTT.

This clonotype was found many times. V is TRBV7-2 and J is TRBJ1-2; D might be TRBD1 (6 bases). V lost 6 bases, J lost 1 base, and 18 bases lay in between. The CDR3 sequence is 16 residues long. Germline lookup yields CDR1 SGHTA and CDR2 FQGNSA. For the CDR3, the DNA is TGTGCCAGCAGTCCCCAAACGGGGGGCCTTAACTATGGCTACACCTTC. Residues: CASSPQTGGLNYGYTF. The entire variable domain, with the rest obtained from reference TRBV7-2 and TRBJ1-2, is as follows: GAGVSQSPSNKVTEKGKDVELRCDPISGHTALYWYRQSLGQGLEFLIYFQGNSAPDKSGLPSDRFSAERTGGSVSTLTIQRTQQEDSAVYLCASSPQTGGLNYGYTFGSGTRLTVV.

A word on this clonotype: A single base separates this from a much larger clone, so it may be a read error. V usage is TRBV7-2 and J usage is TRBJ2-3; D gene unclear. Between the trimmed V and J ends, which lost 2 bases and 2 bases, there was a span of 8 bases. The CDR3 spans 14 residues. CDR1 and CDR2 (germline): SGHTA, FQGNSA. CDR3 loop: CASSLPSTTDTQYF. DNA of the CDR3: TGTGCCAGCAGCTTACCCTCGACCACAGATACGCAGTATTTT.

This clonotype occurred many times. This rearrangement joins TRBV9 to TRBJ1-1; D is possibly TRBD1 (5 bases). From germline, CDR1 is SGDLS and CDR2 YYNGEE. Trimming removed 2 bases at V and 7 bases at J, with 12 bases between. The CDR3 totals 13 residues. The CDR3 nucleotides are TGTGCCAGCAGCGTGAGCCCGGGGGGTGAAGCTTTCTTT. It specifies CASSVSPGGEAFF.

The gene calls are TRBV9 and TRBJ1-6; unclear D gene. The CDR3 spans 15 residues. The germline gives CDR1 SGDLS, CDR2 YYNGEE. V lost 0 bases, J lost 9 bases, and 13 bases lay in between. CDR3 DNA: TGTGCCAGCAGCGTAGGAGACACGACGGCTTCACCCCTCCACTTT. As protein: CASSVGDTTASPLHF.

This clonotype came up many times. The gene calls are TRBV27 and TRBJ1-1; 10 bases match TRBD1. CDR1 and CDR2 (germline): MNHEY, SMNVEV (reference sequence). V dropped 8 bases and J dropped 0; count of bases not matched to a gene: 12. The length of the CDR3 is 17 residues. CDR3 DNA: TGTGCCAGCCTGATGGGGACAGGGGTTATCCTGAACACTGAAGCTTTCTTT. Translating gives CASLMGTGVILNTEAFF.

Only a few counts were recorded for this clonotype. This chain uses TRBV7-9 with TRBJ2-5; 11 bases align to TRBD1. The CDR3 extends over 16 amino acids. With 4 bases clipped from V and 4 bases from J, the junction kept 8 bases outside the gene matches. Per the germline V gene, CDR1 is SEHNR and CDR2 is FQNEAQ (reference sequence). CDR3 protein: CASSYRGTGGPETQYF. The CDR3 DNA sequence: TGTGCCAGCAGCTACCGTGGGACAGGGGGTCCAGAGACCCAGTACTTC. The whole variable domain, remainder taken from reference TRBV7-9 and TRBJ2-5, is DTGVSQNPRHKITKRGQNVTFRCDPISEHNRLYWYRQTLGQGPEFLTYFQNEAQLEKSRLLSDRFSAERPKGSFSTLEIQRTEQGDSAMYLCASSYRGTGGPETQYFGPGTRLLVL.

This chain connects TRBV12-3 or TRBV12-4 to TRBJ1-4; perhaps TRBD1 as D (5 bases). This CDR3 region has 14 residues. Trimming stripped 3 bases from V and 8 bases from J, with 13 bases between. CDR3 sequence reads: CASSLGRAREKLFF. The DNA for the CDR3 is TGTGCCAGCAGTTTGGGCAGGGCTCGCGAAAAACTGTTTTTT.